These 6 T cell receptor beta chains came from one sample sequenced in a study of shared clonotypes between healthy human individuals. Generated by immunoSEQ multiplex PCR, the TCRdb table keeps only in-frame clones and is missing some. The data contain roughly 520,000 clones, approximately 94% of them singletons. The material sequenced was naive CD4+ T cells sorted from blood. Subset here: CD45RA+ positively selected. Receptors originate from a woman under 40 in good health.

This rearrangement joins TRBV9 to TRBJ2-5; no definite D call. The length of the CDR3 is 14 residues. Germline CDR1 SGDLS, CDR2 YYNGEE. V was shortened by 0 bases and J by 4 bases, with 10 bases between the two germline ends. For the CDR3, the DNA is TGTGCCAGCAGCGTAGCGGGTATCTCAGAGACCCAGTACTTC. It translates to CASSVAGISETQYF.

V gene TRBV6-5 combines with J gene TRBJ2-4; 7 nucleotides line up with TRBD2. CDR3 length equals 15 residues. V dropped 6 bases and J dropped 5; count of bases not matched to a gene: 10. CDR1 is MNHEY and CDR2 is SVGAGI in the germline V gene. The CDR3 is CASRGTGTSENIQYF. The CDR3 DNA sequence: TGTGCCAGCAGGGGAACAGGAACTAGCGAAAACATTCAGTACTTC.

The V and J genes are TRBV27 and TRBJ1-1; 8 positions match TRBD1. This CDR3 has 14 amino acids. Trimming cost V 5 bases and J 4 bases; bases outside gene matches: 6. Germline V gene data show CDR1 as MNHEY and CDR2 as SMNVEV (reference sequence). In DNA, the CDR3 is TGTGCCAGCAGTCCAGGGGACAGGAGCACTGAAGCTTTCTTT. It translates to CASSPGDRSTEAFF.

The V gene is TRBV10-2, the J gene TRBJ1-1; maybe TRBD1 (6 bases). Trimming took off 5 bases at V and 3 bases at J, with 10 bases between the two ends. Germline CDR1 is WSHSY and CDR2 is SAAADI. This CDR3 is 13 amino acids long. CDR3: CASSKGGDTEAFF. In DNA, the CDR3 is TGCGCCAGCAGTAAAGGGGGGGACACTGAAGCTTTCTTT.

The chain recombines TRBV7-9 with TRBJ2-6, with D maybe TRBD1 (5 bases). The V and J ends lost 0 bases and 0 bases respectively, with 9 bases between them. The germline V gene has CDR1 SEHNR and CDR2 FQNEAQ (reference sequence). The CDR3 contains 17 residues. CDR3 region: CASSLAIDSSGANVLTF. Written as DNA, the CDR3 is TGTGCCAGCAGCTTAGCGATTGACAGCTCTGGGGCCAACGTCCTGACTTTC.

In DNA form, the CDR3 reads TGCGCCAGCAGCTGGGGGGAGGGAGGGGCCGAGCAGTACTTC. Protein: CASSWGEGGAEQYF. The chain has TRBV5-1 and TRBJ2-7; 7 bases line up with TRBD2. V lost 3 bases to trimming and J lost 6 bases; unmatched junction nucleotides: 9. This CDR3 contains 14 residues. The germline V gene has CDR1 SGHRS and CDR2 YFSETQ.